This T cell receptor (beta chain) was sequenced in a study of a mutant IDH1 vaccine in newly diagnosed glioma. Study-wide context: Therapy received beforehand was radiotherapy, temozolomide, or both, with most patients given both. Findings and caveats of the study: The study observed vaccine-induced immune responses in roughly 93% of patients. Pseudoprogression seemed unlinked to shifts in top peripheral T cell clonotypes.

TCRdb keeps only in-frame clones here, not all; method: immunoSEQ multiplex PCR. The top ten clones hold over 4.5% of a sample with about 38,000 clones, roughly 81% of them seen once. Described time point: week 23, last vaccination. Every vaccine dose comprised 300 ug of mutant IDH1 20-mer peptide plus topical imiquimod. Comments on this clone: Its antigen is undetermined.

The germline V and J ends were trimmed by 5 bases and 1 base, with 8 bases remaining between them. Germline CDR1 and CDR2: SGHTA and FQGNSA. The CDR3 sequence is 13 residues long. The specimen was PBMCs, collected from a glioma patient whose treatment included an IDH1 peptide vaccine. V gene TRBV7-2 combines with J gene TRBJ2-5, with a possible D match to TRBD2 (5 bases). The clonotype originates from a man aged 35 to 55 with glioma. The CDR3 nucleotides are TGTGCCAGCAGCCTCGGGATCCAAGAGACCCAGTACTTC. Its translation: CASSLGIQETQYF.